Reported below is one T cell receptor beta chain. In the authors' workflow: Sequence data from immunoSEQ were junction-only and lacked quality scores; consequently, filtering differed. Only in-frame clones appear in the TCRdb table, and some are missing; sequencing was by immunoSEQ multiplex PCR. Clonal size and the V and J genes are those of that table, whereas D and trimming came from the DNA. This table has 2,100,000 or so clones, about 94% appearing once. This entry belongs to a study of shared clonotypes between healthy human individuals. Turning to the study itself: Researchers drew samples from two women and a few men aged 18 to 49.

Trimming took off 6 bases at V and 4 bases at J, with 13 bases between the two ends. The CDR3 has 15 residues. Germline-derived CDR1 and CDR2 are MNHNS and SASEGT. Sequenced input: naive CD4+ T cells sorted from blood. Subset: CD45RA+ positively selected. The receptor was isolated from a man younger than 30 in good health. This chain connects TRBV6-1 to TRBJ2-6; weak D call: TRBD2 (5 bases). The CDR3 DNA follows: TGTGCCAGCAGGGATTATAGCGCCGGGGCCAACGTCCTGACTTTC. It translates to CASRDYSAGANVLTF.